The 5 T cell receptor beta chains reported below all come from one sample, sequenced in a study of blood T cell repertoires in COVID-19. Libraries were prepared by immunoSEQ multiplex PCR; TCRdb keeps only in-frame clonotypes and omits some of them. Among about 260,000 clones listed, roughly nine tenths were seen once. The source material was peripheral blood. Receptor source: a man aged 55-75 years who had recovered from COVID-19.

V is TRBV6-2 or TRBV6-3 and J is TRBJ1-1; no reliable D call. The CDR3 runs 11 residues. V was cut by 6 bases and J by 7 bases, with 9 bases left in between. Germline loops: CDR1 MNHEY, CDR2 SVGEGT. The CDR3 is CASSLRSEAFF. CDR3 nucleotides: TGTGCCAGCAGCCTACGGAGTGAAGCTTTCTTT.

The genes are TRBV7-2 and TRBJ1-2; D call uncertain. CDR3 length: 11 residues. The germline V gene has CDR1 SGHTA and CDR2 FQGNSA. Between the trimmed V and J ends, which lost 6 bases and 13 bases, there was a span of 15 bases. CDR3 DNA: TGTGCCAGCAGAACTGTGGTCCAGGCCACCTTC. Protein product: CASRTVVQATF.

The CDR3 protein is CASSYLAASYEQYF. The CDR3 DNA is TGTGCCAGCAGTTACCTAGCGGCTTCCTACGAGCAGTACTTC. The chain combines TRBV6-2 or TRBV6-3 with TRBJ2-7; 7 nucleotides match TRBD2. V shed 2 bases, J shed 1 base, and the junction held 2 bases outside the gene matches. Germline V gives CDR1 MNHEY, CDR2 SVGEGT. The CDR3 covers 14 residues.

The V and J genes are TRBV6-5 and TRBJ2-1, with D perhaps TRBD2 (6 bases). With 7 bases removed from V and 7 bases from J, the gap between germline ends came to 20 bases. There are 15 residues in the CDR3. Looked up from germline, CDR1 is MNHEY and CDR2 is SVGAGI. CDR3 DNA: TGTGCCAGCACCAGACCGGGACTGCCGCGAAATGAGCAGTTCTTC. This encodes CASTRPGLPRNEQFF.

The chain carries TRBV6-5 and TRBJ1-2; D is possibly TRBD1 (6 bases). This CDR3 region has 15 residues. Looked up from germline, CDR1 is MNHEY and CDR2 is SVGAGI. V was shortened by 2 bases and J by 4 bases, with 14 bases between the two germline ends. The DNA of the CDR3 is TGTGCCAGCAGTTACGGGCAGGGACAAAGCTATGGCTACACCTTC. Translated, it gives CASSYGQGQSYGYTF.